These T cell receptor beta chains were read from a single sample in a study of post-analysis software for immune sequencing data. Via MiXCR, TCRdb re-called the PCR reads, giving one row per CDR3 protein. The repertoire holds roughly 800,000 distinct CDR3 sequences, with roughly 58% as singletons. The sample taken for sequencing was blood. The receptors were sampled from a girl aged 5 to 17 with multiple sclerosis. Both conserved end residues are part of each CDR3. Each record gives: V gene, J gene, clone size, D gene, CDR3 protein, CDR3 DNA. D genes are given only for firm matches. Expanded clones get a size class; other rows say once, few or many, or leave the size out.

v_call: TRBV29-1; j_call: TRBJ2-5; clone_size: .; d_call: .; cdr3_aa: CSVGIRETQYF; cdr3_nt: TGCAGCGTCGGAATTAGAGAGACCCAGTACTTC
v_call: TRBV7-3; j_call: TRBJ2-1; clone_size: .; d_call: TRBD2; cdr3_aa: CASSSLLSGRYNEQFF; cdr3_nt: TGTGCCAGCAGCTCTCTCTTAAGCGGGAGGTACAATGAGCAGTTCTTC
v_call: TRBV5-1; j_call: TRBJ2-1; clone_size: .; d_call: TRBD2; cdr3_aa: CASSLVLAGAYNEQFF; cdr3_nt: TGCGCCAGCAGCTTGGTGCTAGCGGGGGCCTACAATGAGCAGTTCTTC
v_call: TRBV6-6; j_call: TRBJ2-4; clone_size: .; d_call: .; cdr3_aa: CASSSPLAASREQYF; cdr3_nt: TGTGCCAGCAGTTCTCCACTAGCTGCGTCTCGAGAGCAGTACTTC
v_call: TRBV29-1; j_call: TRBJ1-1; clone_size: .; d_call: .; cdr3_aa: CSISSGNTEAFF; cdr3_nt: TGCAGCATCTCATCCGGAAACACTGAAGCTTTCTTT
v_call: TRBV20-1; j_call: TRBJ2-7; clone_size: .; d_call: .; cdr3_aa: CSARARAEQYF; cdr3_nt: TGCAGTGCTAGAGCTAGGGCAGAGCAGTACTTC
v_call: TRBV5-6; j_call: TRBJ2-7; clone_size: few; d_call: .; cdr3_aa: CASSSDTQETQYF; cdr3_nt: TGTGCCAGCAGCTCTGATACCCAAGAGACTCAGTACTTC
v_call: TRBV3-1; j_call: TRBJ2-7; clone_size: .; d_call: TRBD1; cdr3_aa: CASSRNTGTGSSYEQYF; cdr3_nt: TGTGCCAGCAGCCGCAACACCGGGACAGGGAGCTCCTACGAGCAGTACTTC
v_call: TRBV5-5; j_call: TRBJ1-2; clone_size: few; d_call: .; cdr3_aa: CASSPGAPRGGYTF; cdr3_nt: TGTGCCAGCAGCCCGGGGGCCCCGCGCGGGGGCTACACCTTC
v_call: TRBV12-3/TRBV12-4; j_call: TRBJ2-5; clone_size: .; d_call: TRBD2; cdr3_aa: CASNYGLAGRETQYF; cdr3_nt: TGTGCCAGCAATTACGGACTAGCGGGGCGGGAGACCCAGTACTTC
v_call: TRBV2; j_call: TRBJ1-1; clone_size: .; d_call: .; cdr3_aa: CASRGRRTEAFF; cdr3_nt: TGTGCCAGCAGAGGGAGGAGGACTGAAGCTTTCTTT
v_call: TRBV2; j_call: TRBJ2-1; clone_size: .; d_call: .; cdr3_aa: CASSELQRSFRQFF; cdr3_nt: TGTGCCAGCAGTGAATTACAGCGGTCGTTCCGGCAGTTCTTC
v_call: TRBV3-1; j_call: TRBJ2-7; clone_size: .; d_call: .; cdr3_aa: CASSQGEGPGEQYF; cdr3_nt: TGTGCCAGCAGCCAAGGAGAGGGTCCGGGCGAGCAGTACTTC
v_call: TRBV2; j_call: TRBJ2-5; clone_size: .; d_call: TRBD2; cdr3_aa: CASSRLAGGLTQYF; cdr3_nt: TGTGCCAGCAGTCGGCTAGCGGGGGGACTGACCCAGTACTTC
v_call: TRBV9; j_call: TRBJ2-7; clone_size: few; d_call: .; cdr3_aa: CASSVGGRGREQYF; cdr3_nt: TGTGCCAGCAGCGTAGGAGGCAGGGGTCGAGAGCAGTACTTC
v_call: TRBV5-1; j_call: TRBJ2-3; clone_size: .; d_call: TRBD1; cdr3_aa: CASSPGQGAQDTQYF; cdr3_nt: TGCGCCAGCAGCCCCGGACAGGGGGCCCAGGATACGCAGTATTTT
v_call: TRBV27; j_call: TRBJ2-7; clone_size: few; d_call: TRBD1; cdr3_aa: CASSLLRGGRYEQYF; cdr3_nt: TGTGCCAGCAGTTTATTACGAGGGGGCAGATACGAGCAGTACTTC
v_call: TRBV5-1; j_call: TRBJ2-7; clone_size: .; d_call: TRBD2; cdr3_aa: CASSLVAGDYEQYF; cdr3_nt: TGCGCCAGCAGCTTAGTAGCGGGAGACTACGAGCAGTACTTC
v_call: TRBV6-2/TRBV6-3; j_call: TRBJ1-4; clone_size: few; d_call: TRBD1; cdr3_aa: CASSYSRGRSEKLFF; cdr3_nt: TGTGCCAGCAGTTACAGCAGGGGGCGAAGTGAAAAACTGTTTTTT
v_call: TRBV3-1; j_call: TRBJ1-5; clone_size: .; d_call: .; cdr3_aa: CASSQDIHSNQPQHF; cdr3_nt: TGTGCCAGCAGCCAAGATATACATAGCAATCAGCCCCAGCATTTT
v_call: TRBV5-6; j_call: TRBJ2-3; clone_size: .; d_call: TRBD1; cdr3_aa: CASSWGQTDTQYF; cdr3_nt: TGTGCCAGCAGCTGGGGACAGACAGATACGCAGTATTTT
v_call: TRBV24-1; j_call: TRBJ2-3; clone_size: few; d_call: TRBD2; cdr3_aa: CATSGGTSGRTDTQYF; cdr3_nt: TGTGCCACCAGTGGGGGGACTAGCGGACGCACAGATACGCAGTATTTT
v_call: TRBV20-1; j_call: TRBJ1-2; clone_size: .; d_call: .; cdr3_aa: CSARDRQVYYGYTF; cdr3_nt: TGCAGTGCTAGAGATCGGCAGGTTTACTATGGCTACACCTTC
v_call: TRBV6-2/TRBV6-3; j_call: TRBJ2-7; clone_size: .; d_call: TRBD2; cdr3_aa: CASSSTRLAGGPYEQYF; cdr3_nt: TGTGCCAGCAGCTCCACGAGACTAGCGGGGGGACCCTACGAGCAGTACTTC
v_call: TRBV2; j_call: TRBJ2-7; clone_size: few; d_call: TRBD2; cdr3_aa: CASSEAGTRASYEQYF; cdr3_nt: TGTGCCAGCAGTGAAGCCGGGACTAGGGCCTCCTACGAGCAGTACTTC
v_call: TRBV7-9; j_call: TRBJ2-1; clone_size: .; d_call: .; cdr3_aa: CASSLLERRWFF; cdr3_nt: TGTGCCAGCAGCTTACTAGAGCGGCGCTGGTTCTTC
v_call: TRBV29-1; j_call: TRBJ2-7; clone_size: .; d_call: .; cdr3_aa: CSVQDSRSYEQYF; cdr3_nt: TGCAGCGTCCAAGACAGCCGCTCCTACGAGCAGTACTTC